This section outlines one T cell receptor beta chain sequence together with its context. This sample was included in a study of CD8+CD57+ T cells in acquired aplastic anemia. Study at large: Isolated CD4+ and CD8+ cells, once sorted, yielded DNA averaging roughly 3.4 ug.

With 7 bases removed from V and 4 bases from J, the gap between germline ends came to 13 bases. CDR3 size: 12 residues. CDR1 is DFQATT and CDR2 is SNEGSKA in the germline V gene (reference sequence). Both TCR beta VDJ combination and CDR3 sequence profiling were carried out. Genomic DNA was the template for this profiling. TCRdb re-called the reads with MiXCR, one entry per CDR3 protein. The sample has some 290,000 distinct CDR3 sequences, roughly 50% seen once. Sequenced material: sorted CD4+, CD8+, or CD8+CD57+ T cells (not recorded which) from PBMCs. This TCR was recovered from a human donor with severe aplastic anemia or a healthy control (not recorded which). This chain uses TRBV20-1 with TRBJ1-1; no reliable D call. Written as DNA, the CDR3 is TGCAGTGTTTTAAGGGAGGGCACTGAAGCTTTCTTT. As protein: CSVLREGTEAFF.